Shown below are 21 T cell receptor beta chains from a single sample sequenced in a study of T cells in Graves' hyperthyroidism and ophthalmopathy. RNA transcripts provided the source from which TCR beta CDR3 regions were amplified. TCR CDR3 regions were first amplified by RT-PCR with HTBI primers. MiXCR, run by TCRdb on the multiplex PCR reads, gives a single entry per CDR3 protein. The sample has approximately 640,000 distinct CDR3 sequences; approximately 15% are singletons. The source material was blood. The receptor set was obtained from a man between 50 and 59 years old with Graves' hyperthyroidism.

The rearrangement links TRBV6-1 to TRBJ2-7; 8 positions match TRBD2. CDR3 length: 15 amino acids. Trimming took 5 bases from V and 1 from J; bases not matched to a gene: 7. Germline CDR1 reads MNHNS; CDR2 reads SASEGT. CDR3 residues: CASSTSGTSSYEQYF. The DNA for the CDR3 is TGTGCCAGCAGTACATCCGGGACTAGTTCCTACGAGCAGTACTTC.

The chain is built from TRBV5-1 and TRBJ2-1; 8 bases match TRBD2. Germline V lookup: CDR1 SGHRS, CDR2 YFSETQ. The CDR3 sequence is 16 residues long. The V segment lost 0 bases and the J segment 5 bases; nucleotides outside the gene matches: 7. The CDR3 bases are TGCGCCAGCAGCTTGGCTTCTAGCGGGCTGAACAATGAGCAGTTCTTC. Protein product: CASSLASSGLNNEQFF.

This chain links TRBV29-1 with TRBJ2-5; 9 nucleotides agree with TRBD1. CDR1 and CDR2 from the germline V gene are SQVTM and ANQGSEA. The J segment lost 4 bases and the V segment lost 6 bases, leaving 12 bases of the junction unmatched. The CDR3 spans 15 residues. DNA of the CDR3: TGCAGCGTCGATCCGGGACAGGGTAGGGGAGAGACCCAGTACTTC. Translated, it gives CSVDPGQGRGETQYF.

The chain links TRBV6-5 to TRBJ2-6; the match to TRBD1 covers 7 bases. Trimming took 2 bases from V and 1 from J; bases not matched to a gene: 8. Germline values: CDR1 MNHEY, CDR2 SVGAGI. The CDR3 is made up of 18 amino acids. CDR3 sequence reads: CASSYPPGQLSGANVLTF. The CDR3, as DNA: TGTGCCAGCAGTTACCCCCCGGGACAGTTGTCTGGGGCCAACGTCCTGACTTTC.

This clonotype was recorded many times. The chain couples TRBV24-1 to TRBJ2-7; D is possibly TRBD2 (6 bases). From germline, CDR1 is KGHDR and CDR2 SFDVKD. Trimming took off 0 bases at V and 1 base at J, with 30 bases between the two ends. The CDR3 covers 22 residues. As DNA, the CDR3 is TGTGCCACCAGTGATTTGCCTCCCGGGCCGAACCCGCTAGCGATAGAGTCCTACGAGCAGTACTTC. Amino acids: CATSDLPPGPNPLAIESYEQYF.

This sequence joins TRBV3-1 and TRBJ2-1, with a tentative D call TRBD2 (7 bases). V was clipped by 3 bases and J by 5 bases, with 11 bases between them. Germline lookup yields CDR1 LGHDT and CDR2 YNNKEL (reference sequence). The CDR3 contains 14 residues. The CDR3 spells CASSQRGGHNEQFF. The CDR3 bases are TGTGCCAGCAGCCAGAGGGGGGGGCACAATGAGCAGTTCTTC.

This clonotype was seen only a few times. The chain employs TRBV20-1 and TRBJ2-1, with 7 bases fitting TRBD2. This CDR3 region has 15 residues. J lost 4 bases, V lost 5 bases, and 11 bases had no gene match. Germline V gene sequence: CDR1 DFQATT, CDR2 SNEGSKA (reference sequence). This chain's CDR3 is CSAPLSGNLYNEQFF. The CDR3 region has the DNA TGCAGTGCTCCCCTCAGCGGGAACCTATACAATGAGCAGTTCTTC.

The table lists this clonotype with a few counts. This chain uses TRBV20-1 with TRBJ1-2, with D possibly TRBD1 on 6 matching bases. Trimming took off 2 bases at V and 5 bases at J, with 15 bases between the two ends. The length of the CDR3 is 14 residues. From germline, CDR1 is DFQATT and CDR2 SNEGSKA (reference sequence). CDR3 nucleotide sequence: TGCAGTGCTAGACCTAGGGGGGCAAATTATGGCTACACCTTC. Protein product: CSARPRGANYGYTF.

This chain uses TRBV18 with TRBJ2-5; tentatively, D is TRBD1 (5 bases). Germline V gene data show CDR1 as KGHSH and CDR2 as LQKENI. V dropped 6 bases and J dropped 0 bases, with 11 bases sitting between them. CDR3 length: 14 residues. CDR3 nucleotide sequence: TGTGCCAGCTCTCCCGTGACAGACCAAGAGACCCAGTACTTC. This sequence encodes CASSPVTDQETQYF.

This clonotype was observed many times. V is TRBV29-1 and J is TRBJ1-1; D is undetermined. This CDR3 is 13 amino acids long. Germline CDR1 and CDR2: SQVTM and ANQGSEA. Trimming left V 3 bases short and J 4 bases short, with 12 bases between. CDR3 bases: TGCAGCGTTGAGTACGGGAAGGGCACTGAAGCTTTCTTT. Amino acid sequence: CSVEYGKGTEAFF.

The table lists this clonotype with many counts. CDR3 in DNA: TGTGCCAGCAGTTTCCACGACAGGGGTGAAACACACGGGCACGAGCAGTACTTC. Protein product: CASSFHDRGETHGHEQYF. The rearrangement links TRBV28 to TRBJ2-7; the match to TRBD1 covers 8 bases. This CDR3 is 18 amino acids long. Germline V gene lookup returns CDR1 MDHEN and CDR2 SYDVKM. J lost 5 bases, V lost 3 bases, and 18 bases had no gene match. Drawing the rest from reference TRBV28 and TRBJ2-7, the complete variable domain is DVKVTQSSRYLVKRTGEKVFLECVQDMDHENMFWYRQDPGLGLRLIYFSYDVKMKEKGDIPEGYSVSREKKERFSLILESASTNQTSMYLCASSFHDRGETHGHEQYFGPGTRLTVT.

This clonotype was observed many times. The rearrangement joins TRBV11-2 to TRBJ1-2, with 11 bases matching TRBD1. The length of the CDR3 is 14 residues. V lost 3 bases, J lost 8 bases, and 5 bases stayed unmatched. Germline V gives CDR1 SGHAT, CDR2 FQNNGV. The CDR3 nucleotides read TGTGCCAGCAGCTTCGGACAGGGGGCTTACGGCTACACCTTC. Its protein is CASSFGQGAYGYTF.

V usage is TRBV19 and J usage is TRBJ1-6; D uncertain. Looked up from germline, CDR1 is LNHDA and CDR2 is SQIVND (reference sequence). The length of the CDR3 is 15 residues. V was shortened by 3 bases and J by 7 bases, with 13 bases between the two germline ends. The CDR3 loop is CASSISNYGNSPLHF. The CDR3 DNA sequence: TGTGCCAGTAGTATTTCGAACTACGGAAATTCACCCCTCCACTTT. The variable domain in full, with the rest retrieved from reference TRBV19 and TRBJ1-6, is DGGITQSPKYLFRKEGQNVTLSCEQNLNHDAMYWYRQDPGQGLRLIYYSQIVNDFQKGDIAEGYSVSREKKESFPLTVTSAQKNPTAFYLCASSISNYGNSPLHFGNGTRLTVT.

This clonotype was counted ten times or more. The chain is built from TRBV4-2 and TRBJ2-1; the D is unclear. V was shortened by 0 bases and J by 8 bases, with 8 bases between the two germline ends. CDR1 is LGHNA, CDR2 YNFKEQ, per germline. The CDR3 has 13 residues. The CDR3 bases are TGTGCCAGCAGCCAAGATGGATCCGATGAGCAGTTCTTC. Its translation is CASSQDGSDEQFF.

This clonotype occurred a few times. A read error may produce the germline difference seen at one junction end. The genes are TRBV7-7 and TRBJ2-5; 9 nucleotides agree with TRBD2. Germline V CDR1 and CDR2: SSHAT, FNYEAQ (reference sequence). The CDR3 covers 15 residues. This CDR3 is CASSLVAGDTETQYF. The CDR3 DNA follows: TGTGCTAGCAGCTTAGTAGCGGGAGACACAGAGACCCAGTACTTC.

The V gene is TRBV20-1, the J gene TRBJ2-1; TRBD2 matches 13 bases. V lost 2 bases and J lost 7; bases outside the gene matches: 8. The CDR3 consists of 16 residues. CDR1 DFQATT and CDR2 SNEGSKA come from the germline V gene (reference sequence). CDR3 in amino acids: CSARRSATSGGNEQFF. The DNA for the CDR3 is TGCAGTGCTAGACGATCCGCGACTAGCGGGGGGAATGAGCAGTTCTTC.

This clonotype has only a few counts. The chain recombines TRBV7-9 with TRBJ2-3; D might be TRBD1 or TRBD2, each matching 5 bases. The CDR3 loop spans 16 amino acids. V was pared by 4 bases and J by 0 bases, with 14 bases between. Germline V gives CDR1 SEHNR, CDR2 FQNEAQ (reference sequence). The CDR3 protein is CASSSTRGSSTDTQYF. The CDR3, as DNA: TGTGCCAGCAGCTCTACTAGGGGATCTAGCACAGATACGCAGTATTTT.

A few counts support this clonotype. A much larger clonotype is one base distant, so this may be a read error. The chain employs TRBV2 and TRBJ2-3; 9 bases are shared with TRBD2. CDR1 and CDR2 from the germline V gene are SNHLY and FYNNEI. The CDR3 extends over 14 amino acids. CDR3 nucleotides: TGTGCCAACAGTCGACTAGCGGACACAGATACGCAGTATTTT. This codes for CANSRLADTDTQYF.

This clonotype was seen at least ten times. The chain carries TRBV20-1 and TRBJ2-1; D remains ambiguous. CDR1 DFQATT and CDR2 SNEGSKA come from the germline V gene (reference sequence). This CDR3 is built from 12 residues. Trimming shortened V by 0 bases and J by 9 bases, and 9 bases separated the two germline ends. The DNA for the CDR3 is TGCAGTGCTAGAGATCAAACGCTTGAGCAGTTCTTC. Translation: CSARDQTLEQFF.

This clonotype was observed a handful of times. The V gene is TRBV5-4, the J gene TRBJ2-5; tentatively, D is TRBD1 (5 bases). Germline V gives CDR1 SGHNT, CDR2 YYREEE (reference sequence). Deletions cut 4 bases from V and 9 bases from J, with 22 bases between. CDR3 length: 15 amino acids. CDR3 region: CASSPANRNGRSQYF. The CDR3 DNA follows: TGTGCCAGCAGCCCAGCCAACAGGAACGGCAGGTCCCAGTACTTC.

This clonotype was observed at least ten times. One junction end disagrees with the germline gene, perhaps due to a read error. DNA for the CDR3: TGTGCCAGCAGTCCTAAACTCGGGGGAGATTTT. The encoded protein is CASSPKLGGDF. The chain couples TRBV12-3 or TRBV12-4 to TRBJ1-3; tentatively, D is TRBD1 (5 bases). This CDR3 is 11 amino acids long.